Listed below are T cell receptor beta chains from one sample, sequenced in a study of T cell responses to AZD1222 COVID-19 vaccine. Repertoires were generated with immunoSEQ multiplex PCR, while TCRdb's copy carries only in-frame clones and drops some. The data contain over 100,000 clones, roughly 90% of them seen just once; the ten biggest clones take up around 0.98%. Sequences were derived from peripheral blood, sampled 28 days after the second AZD1222 dose. The receptors come from an adult who received the AZD1222 COVID-19 vaccine. Each CDR3 is given with its conserved first and last residue. D genes are given only for firm matches. Some rows mark clone size as missing; the rest say once, few, many or name a class of expanded clone.

TRBV9	13	NA	NA	TRBJ1-3	TGTGCCAGCAGCTCCTCACTCGTAAACACCATATATTTT	CASSSSLVNTIYF
TRBV9	15	NA	NA	TRBJ1-6	TGTGCCAGCAGCCCCGAGGGGGTTGGGAATTCACCCCTCCACTTT	CASSPEGVGNSPLHF
TRBV18	15	NA	NA	TRBJ2-3	TGTGCCAGCTCAGCCGGGCCTGCTCGCCCAGATACGCAGTATTTT	CASSAGPARPDTQYF
TRBV5-4	16	NA	TRBD2	TRBJ2-1	TGTGCCAGCAGCCCCGGCGGTCTAGCGGGAGGGAATGAGCAGTTCTTC	CASSPGGLAGGNEQFF
TRBV19	13	NA	TRBD1	TRBJ1-2	TGTGCCAGTAGGACAGGGAGGAACTATGGCTACACCTTC	CASRTGRNYGYTF
TRBV30	13	NA	NA	TRBJ2-7	TGTGCCTGGAGCGTGGCAGTTAGCTACGAGCAGTACTTC	CAWSVAVSYEQYF
TRBV15	13	few	NA	TRBJ1-5	TGTGCCACCAGCAATGGGGTCGGTCGGCCCCAGCATTTT	CATSNGVGRPQHF
TRBV11-3	15	NA	NA	TRBJ2-2	TGTGCCAGCAGCCCCCAGACGGCGAACACCGGGGAGCTGTTTTTT	CASSPQTANTGELFF
TRBV30	17	few	NA	TRBJ1-3	TGTGCCTGGACCTACCCGGGACAAGGGGGCTCTGGAAACACCATATATTTT	CAWTYPGQGGSGNTIYF
TRBV27	15	NA	TRBD1	TRBJ2-3	TGTGCCAGCAGTCTCTGGACAGGGGGCACAGATACGCAGTATTTT	CASSLWTGGTDTQYF
TRBV5-6	12	NA	NA	TRBJ2-3	TGTGCCAGCAGCCAGCATAGAGATACGCAGTATTTT	CASSQHRDTQYF